A single sample is the source of the 8 T cell receptor beta chains below, sequenced in a study of T cells after posttransplantation cyclophosphamide. Here immunoSEQ multiplex PCR was the method, and the copy in TCRdb shows in-frame clones only, minus some. The profile covers 35,000 to 45,000 clones, with 78% appearing a single time and about 7.6% taken by the ten largest. Busulfan-fludarabine conditioning, marrow transplant, and cyclophosphamide on days +3 and +4 were administered. The specimen comprised CD4+ T cells sorted from blood, sampled around 2,000 days after a stem cell transplant with posttransplant cyclophosphamide. Source of these receptors: a female patient in her forties who received an allogeneic stem cell transplant from a related donor, was CMV-positive, and had no GVHD. The T cells may come from the graft donor.

This rearrangement joins TRBV6-1 to TRBJ2-7, with D possibly TRBD2 on 6 matching bases. Trimming took 6 bases from V and 5 from J, leaving 17 bases between them. Germline CDR1 MNHNS, CDR2 SASEGT. CDR3 length: 14 amino acids. DNA of the CDR3: TGTGCCAGCAGGGGGAGGAGTGGTCGGGACGAGCAGTACTTC. The encoded protein is CASRGRSGRDEQYF.

The chain joins TRBV7-2 to TRBJ2-3, with 8 positions matching TRBD1. CDR3 length: 15 amino acids. V was clipped by 4 bases and J by 4 bases; unmatched bases: 7. The germline V gene has CDR1 SGHTA and CDR2 FQGNSA. CDR3 sequence: CASSYQGANADTQYF. In nucleotides, the CDR3 is TGTGCCAGCAGCTACCAGGGGGCTAACGCAGATACGCAGTATTTT.

The rearrangement links TRBV2 to TRBJ1-1; TRBD1 matches 7 bases. The V segment lost 5 bases and the J segment 11 bases; nucleotides outside the gene matches: 14. CDR3 length: 14 residues. Germline V gene sequence: CDR1 SNHLY, CDR2 FYNNEI. CDR3 sequence: CASSNEVGQAGAFF. The CDR3 DNA reads TGTGCCAGCAGTAATGAGGTTGGACAGGCTGGGGCTTTCTTT.

V and J are TRBV9 and TRBJ2-1; D unclear. Trimming stripped 0 bases from V and 7 bases from J, with 8 bases between. Germline V gene lookup returns CDR1 SGDLS and CDR2 YYNGEE. There are 13 residues in the CDR3. The CDR3 DNA reads TGTGCCAGCAGCGTAGTTCCCCGGAATGAGCAGTTCTTC. This codes for CASSVVPRNEQFF.

The gene calls are TRBV12-5 and TRBJ1-1; perhaps TRBD1 as D (6 bases). The germline V gene encodes CDR1 LGHNT and CDR2 FRNRAP. The CDR3 consists of 17 residues. V was shortened by 3 bases and J by 3 bases, with 20 bases between the two germline ends. The CDR3 sequence is CASGLLRRGGLDTEAFF. CDR3 sequence (DNA): TGTGCTAGTGGTTTACTCAGGAGGGGGGGCTTAGACACTGAAGCTTTCTTT.

This chain joins TRBV19 and TRBJ2-7; D may be TRBD1 (6 bases). Germline CDR1 and CDR2: LNHDA and SQIVND (reference sequence). The CDR3 loop spans 14 amino acids. V was cut by 5 bases and J by 0 bases, with 11 bases left in between. DNA for the CDR3: TGTGCCAGTAGTGTGGACAGTGTCTCCTACGAGCAGTACTTC. Translation: CASSVDSVSYEQYF.

The rearrangement links TRBV14 to TRBJ1-3; D possibly corresponds to TRBD1 (6 bases). Germline loops: CDR1 SGHDN, CDR2 FVKESK. This CDR3 is built from 15 residues. Trimming removed 4 bases from V and 4 bases from J, with 14 bases in between. CDR3 region: CASSPSAGAGNTIYF. CDR3 nucleotides: TGTGCCAGCAGCCCCTCCGCAGGGGCCGGAAACACCATATATTTT.

This clone was observed once. V and J are TRBV15 and TRBJ2-5, with 8 bases identical to TRBD2. CDR1 is LNHNV, CDR2 YYDKDF, per germline (reference sequence). The J segment lost 6 bases and the V segment lost 0 bases, leaving 9 bases of the junction unmatched. This CDR3 has 16 amino acids. The CDR3 DNA reads TGTGCCACCAGCAGAGATAAGGGACTAGTTGTGAAGACCCAGTACTTC. Amino acid sequence: CATSRDKGLVVKTQYF.